This T cell receptor (beta chain) came from a study of control samples from healthy donors and cancer patients. TCRdb's table, derived via immunoSEQ multiplex PCR, lists solely in-frame clones and lacks some. The table has more than 25,000 clones, 70% to 90% seen once. This CDR3 has 15 amino acids. Germline V CDR1 and CDR2: SGHAT, FQDESV (reference sequence). V lost 1 base to trimming and J lost 6 bases, with 12 bases between them. The J gene is TRBJ1-4, the V gene TRBV11-1, with unresolved D. The sequence was collected from a female donor with melanoma. The sample was formalin-fixed, paraffin-embedded tissue. As DNA, the CDR3 is TGTGCCAGCAGCTTAGTCGGTGACCGTTATGAAAAACTGTTTTTT. Amino acids: CASSLVGDRYEKLFF. The variable domain in full, completed from reference TRBV11-1 and TRBJ1-4, reads EAEVAQSPRYKITEKSQAVAFWCDPISGHATLYWYRQILGQGPELLVQFQDESVVDDSQLPKDRFSAERLKGVDSTLKIQPAELGDSAMYLCASSLVGDRYEKLFFGSGTQLSVL.